This T cell receptor (beta chain) comes out of a study of T-cell reconstitution after alpha-beta-depleted transplantation in children. V lost 1 base, J lost 1 base, and 12 bases lay in between. The CDR3 is made up of 16 amino acids. Germline assignment: CDR1 MGHDK and CDR2 SYGVNS. Researchers prepared the TCRbeta library using unique molecular identifiers, the study reports. Each CDR3 protein gets one entry after TCRdb re-called the PCR reads with MiXCR. This sample has approximately 350,000 distinct CDR3 sequences, with approximately 10% found just once. V gene TRBV25-1 combines with J gene TRBJ2-3; tentatively, D is TRBD2 (6 bases). This sample comprised PBMCs from the stem cell graft donor, obtained from the stem cell graft. The clonotype originates from a human donor who donated a stem cell graft to a child with acute lymphoblastic leukemia. This chain's CDR3 is CASSEWSGPRTDTQYF. The CDR3 DNA reads as TGTGCCAGCAGTGAATGGAGCGGGCCCCGCACAGATACGCAGTATTTT.